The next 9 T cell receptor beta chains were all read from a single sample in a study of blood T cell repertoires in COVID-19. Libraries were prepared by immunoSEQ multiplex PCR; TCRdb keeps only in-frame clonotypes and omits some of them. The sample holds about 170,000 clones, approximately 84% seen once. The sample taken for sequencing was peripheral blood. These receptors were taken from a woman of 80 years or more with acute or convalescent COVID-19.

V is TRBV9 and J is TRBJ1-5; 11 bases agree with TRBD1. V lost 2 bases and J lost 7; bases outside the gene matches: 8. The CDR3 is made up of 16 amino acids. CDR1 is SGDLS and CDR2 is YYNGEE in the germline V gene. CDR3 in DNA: TGTGCCAGCAGCGTGGGGACAGGGGGGTGGGGACAGCCCCAGCATTTT. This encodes CASSVGTGGWGQPQHF.

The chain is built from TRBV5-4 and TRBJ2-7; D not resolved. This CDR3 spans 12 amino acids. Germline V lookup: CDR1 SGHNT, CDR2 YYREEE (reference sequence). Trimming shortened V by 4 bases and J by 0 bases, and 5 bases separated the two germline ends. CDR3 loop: CASSLSSYEQYF. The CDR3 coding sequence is TGTGCCAGCAGCCTGAGCTCCTACGAGCAGTACTTC.

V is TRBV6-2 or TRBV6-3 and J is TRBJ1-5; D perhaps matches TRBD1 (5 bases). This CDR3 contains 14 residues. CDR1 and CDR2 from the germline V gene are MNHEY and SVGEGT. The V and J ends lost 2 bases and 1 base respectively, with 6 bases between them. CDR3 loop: CASSYGGSNQPQHF. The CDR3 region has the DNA TGTGCCAGCAGTTACGGGGGGAGCAATCAGCCCCAGCATTTT.

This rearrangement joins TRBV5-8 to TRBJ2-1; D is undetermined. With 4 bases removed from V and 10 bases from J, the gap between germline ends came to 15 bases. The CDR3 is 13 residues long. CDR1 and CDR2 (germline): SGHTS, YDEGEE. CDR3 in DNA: TGTGCCAGCAGCCCGGGTCTTCTGAGGGAGCAGTTCTTC. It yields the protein CASSPGLLREQFF.

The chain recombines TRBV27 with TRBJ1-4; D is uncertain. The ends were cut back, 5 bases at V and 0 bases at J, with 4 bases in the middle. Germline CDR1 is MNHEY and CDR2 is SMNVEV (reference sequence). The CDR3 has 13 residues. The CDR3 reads CASSGSTNEKLFF. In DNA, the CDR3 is TGTGCCAGCAGTGGCTCAACTAATGAAAAACTGTTTTTT.

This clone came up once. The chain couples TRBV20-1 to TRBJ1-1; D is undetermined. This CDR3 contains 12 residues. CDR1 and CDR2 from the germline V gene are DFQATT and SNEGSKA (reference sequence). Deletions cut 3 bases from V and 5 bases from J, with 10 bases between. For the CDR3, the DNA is TGCAGTGCTAGTACTGAGAAGACTGAAGCTTTCTTT. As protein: CSASTEKTEAFF.

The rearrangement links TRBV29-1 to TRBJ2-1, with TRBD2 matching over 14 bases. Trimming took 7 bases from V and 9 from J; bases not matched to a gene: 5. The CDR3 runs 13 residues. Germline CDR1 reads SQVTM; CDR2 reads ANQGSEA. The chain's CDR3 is CSGGLAGVGEQFF. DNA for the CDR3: TGCAGCGGGGGACTAGCGGGAGTTGGTGAGCAGTTCTTC.

The CDR3 loop is CASSYRQGVTNQPQHF. CDR3 coding DNA: TGTGCCAGCAGTTACCGACAGGGGGTGACAAATCAGCCCCAGCATTTT. The rearrangement uses TRBV7-8 and TRBJ1-5, with 9 positions matching TRBD1. V gave up 6 bases and J gave up 4 bases; unmatched junction bases: 10. The CDR3 runs 16 residues. Per germline, CDR1 SGHVS and CDR2 FQNEAQ.

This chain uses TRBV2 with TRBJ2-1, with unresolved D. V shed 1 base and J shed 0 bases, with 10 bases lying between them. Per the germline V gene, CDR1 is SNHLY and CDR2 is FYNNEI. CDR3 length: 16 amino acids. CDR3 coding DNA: TGTGCCAGCAGTGAAGATCCGGTTATCTCCTACAATGAGCAGTTCTTC. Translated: CASSEDPVISYNEQFF.